The T cell receptor beta chain under discussion was sequenced for a study of T-cell memory formation after mild COVID-19. Study summary: TCR clusters mostly belonged to single donors. General study points: Pre-infection memory already had some responding clones, implying cross-reactive memory joined. Clones from the second wave (peaking day 37) had unconfirmed SARS-CoV-2 specificity.

5'RACE with constant-segment primers built TCRalpha and TCRbeta cDNA libraries with UMIs. TCRdb reprocessed the 5' RACE reads with MiXCR, giving one entry per CDR3 protein. This table has hundreds of thousands of distinct CDR3 sequences, about 24% appearing once. Notes on this clonotype: What it recognizes is unknown.

CDR3 length equals 17 residues. V gave up 4 bases and J gave up 2 bases, with 21 bases separating them. Germline CDR1 LGHDT, CDR2 YNNKEL (reference sequence). The chain links TRBV3-1 to TRBJ2-7; a weak D match, TRBD2 (7 bases). The sequenced sample consisted of PBMCs or a T cell subset sorted from them (not recorded which). This clonotype was obtained from an adult woman who had mild COVID-19 (a few samples of this study predate the infection). Cell type and time point are not known. DNA of the CDR3: TGTGCCAGCAGCCCTCTGGGGCGCGGGGGCCTTACCTACGAGCAGTACTTC. Translating gives CASSPLGRGGLTYEQYF.